Reported below is one TCR beta chain. Its antigen is unidentified. Read coverage stops 3 residues before the CDR3 terminus; the germline J gene supplies the remainder. The data were taken from a study of T cell clonality in common variable immunodeficiency. This CDR3 contains 11 residues. Germline V CDR1 and CDR2: SNHLY, FYNNEI. V was cut by 7 bases and J by 0 bases, with 3 bases left in between. All CVID subjects were on immunoglobulin replacement for at least one year. The study, taken as a whole, reports: Compared with healthy controls, CVID subjects showed increased TCRbeta clonality, mostly in about a third. Fewer deletions and N-nucleotide insertions were reportedly seen in common variable immunodeficiency TCR beta sequences. What drives increased CVID clonality needs T cell subpopulation sequencing.

Data came from immunoSEQ multiplex PCR; TCRdb stores just in-frame clones and leaves some out. The table lists roughly 16,000 clones, with 4.9% in the top ten. This chain connects TRBV2 to TRBJ1-2; D not resolved. The material sequenced was peripheral blood mononuclear cells. This TCR was recovered from a human donor with common variable immunodeficiency. CDR3 DNA, as far as it was read: TGTGCCAGCACGGCTAACTATGGC. Encoded protein: CASTANYG. The complete CDR3 reads CASTANYGYTF.